This note documents a single TCR beta chain sequence. This table comes from immunoSEQ multiplex PCR, and its TCRdb copy is limited to in-frame clones, with some not included. The sample gives around 63,000 clones, about nine tenths of which show up once; 1% to 1.2% is in the top ten. This record comes from a study of OX40 agonist ivuxolimab in advanced cancers. V gave up 2 bases and J gave up 2 bases, with 13 bases separating them. This CDR3 has 15 residues. From germline, CDR1 is SGHNT and CDR2 YYREEE (reference sequence). The chain links TRBV5-4 to TRBJ2-5, with no clear D. The receptor was isolated from an adult with an advanced solid tumor such as melanoma, head and neck, liver or kidney cancer. Sequenced material: CD4+ or CD8+ T cells sorted from blood, taken in a trial of the OX40 agonist ivuxolimab. The DNA for the CDR3 is TGTGCCAGCAGCTTAACTGGGGTTGGACAAGAGACCCAGTACTTC. This gives the protein CASSLTGVGQETQYF.